Presented here are 32 T cell receptor beta chains from one specimen sequenced in a study of blood T cell repertoires in COVID-19. The table came from immunoSEQ multiplex PCR; TCRdb's copy has only in-frame clones and leaves some out. The table has roughly 98,000 clones, roughly 80% seen once; the top ten hold 10% to 15%. The sample was peripheral blood. The origin of the receptors is a woman in her sixties or seventies with active or convalescent COVID-19.

The V and J genes are TRBV25-1 and TRBJ2-7; 11 positions agree with TRBD1. Trimming took 4 bases from V and 6 from J; bases not matched to a gene: 5. Germline V CDR1 and CDR2: MGHDK, SYGVNS. This CDR3 is built from 14 residues. The CDR3 nucleotides are TGTGCCAGCAGTGTCACGGGACAGGGGGGCGAGCAGTACTTC. It encodes CASSVTGQGGEQYF.

The chain joins TRBV7-2 to TRBJ2-3, with D tentatively TRBD1 (6 bases). With 1 base removed from V and 2 bases from J, the gap between germline ends came to 16 bases. Germline V gene data show CDR1 as SGHTA and CDR2 as FQGNSA. CDR3 length equals 17 residues. The CDR3 loop reads CASSLVLGQGITDTQYF. The CDR3 region has the DNA TGTGCCAGCAGCTTAGTCCTTGGGCAGGGGATCACAGATACGCAGTATTTT.

This clone showed up just once. The rearrangement joins TRBV19 to TRBJ1-1, with 7 bases that match TRBD1. The CDR3 runs 14 residues. Unmatched junction bases numbered 10, after V lost 6 bases and J lost 6 bases. Germline lookup yields CDR1 LNHDA and CDR2 SQIVND (reference sequence). DNA of the CDR3: TGTGCCAGTAGAAGGGGTACAGGGGAGCCTGAAGCTTTCTTT. As protein: CASRRGTGEPEAFF.

The rearrangement links TRBV5-4 to TRBJ2-1; perhaps TRBD2 as D (5 bases). The CDR3 loop spans 14 amino acids. V lost 6 bases and J 8 bases, leaving 18 bases between the germline ends. Germline CDR1 reads SGHNT; CDR2 reads YYREEE (reference sequence). This CDR3 is CASTPRADGDEQFF. The CDR3 coding sequence is TGTGCCAGCACCCCGAGGGCAGATGGCGATGAGCAGTTCTTC. Full variable domain (outside the CDR3, taken from reference TRBV5-4 and TRBJ2-1): ETGVTQSPTHLIKTRGQQVTLRCSSQSGHNTVSWYQQALGQGPQFIFQYYREEENGRGNFPPRFSGLQFPNYSSELNVNALELDDSALYLCASTPRADGDEQFFGPGTRLTVL.

The V and J genes are TRBV6-5 and TRBJ2-1; D is unresolved. The CDR3 length is 12 residues. The ends were cut back, 5 bases at V and 6 bases at J, with 8 bases in the middle. Germline V lookup: CDR1 MNHEY, CDR2 SVGAGI. The CDR3 DNA is TGTGCCAGCAGTCTAAGTCGCAATGAGCAGTTCTTC. Encoded protein: CASSLSRNEQFF.

In DNA, the CDR3 is TGTGCCAGCAGCTCTGGCACAGGGGCATTCTACGAGCAGTACTTC. This gives the protein CASSSGTGAFYEQYF. The genes are TRBV5-6 and TRBJ2-7; 7 bases agree with TRBD1. V trimming: 3 bases; J trimming: 3 bases; junction bases outside the gene matches: 9. Looked up from germline, CDR1 is SGHDT and CDR2 is YYEEEE. This CDR3 spans 15 amino acids.

The CDR3 DNA follows: TGCGCCAGCAGTAAACTAGCGGCTGGGGGTAGGGATGAGCAGTTCTTC. It codes for CASSKLAAGGRDEQFF. The chain employs TRBV4-1 and TRBJ2-1; 8 bases are a match to TRBD2. With 6 bases clipped from V and 8 bases from J, the junction kept 15 bases outside the gene matches. Germline V CDR1 and CDR2: MGHRA, YSYEKL. The CDR3 has 16 amino acids.

The rearrangement uses TRBV7-9 and TRBJ2-7, with TRBD1 as a possible D gene (6 bases). CDR1 and CDR2 from the germline V gene are SEHNR and FQNEAQ (reference sequence). The CDR3 runs to 15 residues. V dropped 1 base and J dropped 5 bases, with 15 bases sitting between them. CDR3 amino acids: CASSLEGGALNEQYF. DNA for the CDR3: TGTGCCAGCAGCTTAGAAGGGGGAGCCCTAAACGAGCAGTACTTC.

The rearrangement joins TRBV5-1 to TRBJ1-2; D is undetermined. V was clipped by 2 bases and J by 2 bases, with 13 bases between them. The CDR3 runs to 15 residues. Germline loops: CDR1 SGHRS, CDR2 YFSETQ. In DNA form, the CDR3 reads TGCGCCAGCAGCTTTGCAGAATCCTGGAACTATGGCTACACCTTC. It is translated as CASSFAESWNYGYTF.

This chain links TRBV5-6 with TRBJ1-2; 7 bases are shared with TRBD1. Germline-derived CDR1 and CDR2 are SGHDT and YYEEEE. V dropped 0 bases and J dropped 3; count of bases not matched to a gene: 5. CDR3 length: 15 residues. CDR3 residues: CASSLDLQGYYGYTF. CDR3 DNA: TGTGCCAGCAGCTTGGATCTACAGGGGTACTATGGCTACACCTTC.

The V and J genes are TRBV7-2 and TRBJ2-1; D unclear. Germline loops: CDR1 SGHTA, CDR2 FQGNSA. The length of the CDR3 is 15 residues. The V and J ends lost 2 bases and 5 bases respectively, with 13 bases between them. The CDR3 protein is CASSLYRSTNNEQFF. CDR3 nucleotides: TGTGCCAGCAGCTTATACCGGAGTACCAACAATGAGCAGTTCTTC.

This clone is a singleton in its sample. The chain employs TRBV18 and TRBJ1-2; D not resolved. The germline gives CDR1 KGHSH, CDR2 LQKENI. CDR3 size: 14 residues. Trimming cost V 0 bases and J 6 bases, with 11 bases left between them. Here the CDR3 reads CASSPPTSTDGYTF. The DNA for the CDR3 is TGTGCCAGCTCACCACCGACATCGACGGATGGCTACACCTTC.

The chain joins TRBV12-3 or TRBV12-4 to TRBJ2-1, with TRBD2 matching 11 bases. J was trimmed by 10 bases and V by 6 bases; bases with no gene match: 5. CDR3 length: 13 residues. CDR3 amino acids: CASRPSSGGEQFF. The DNA of the CDR3 is TGTGCCAGCAGACCCTCTAGCGGGGGGGAGCAGTTCTTC.

The rearrangement uses TRBV5-4 and TRBJ2-5; 11 positions agree with TRBD2. Per germline, CDR1 SGHNT and CDR2 YYREEE (reference sequence). This CDR3 spans 15 amino acids. Trimming removed 1 base from V and 5 bases from J; junction bases left unmatched: 4. As DNA, the CDR3 is TGTGCCAGCAGCTTGATTAGCGGGGGGGCTGAGACCCAGTACTTC. As protein: CASSLISGGAETQYF.

This rearrangement joins TRBV6-2 or TRBV6-3 to TRBJ1-5; no clear D. This CDR3 contains 13 residues. The V gene's germline CDR1 is MNHEY and CDR2 SVGEGT. V lost 6 bases, J lost 5 bases, and 11 bases lay in between. The CDR3 coding sequence is TGTGCCAGCAGCTCTCACACCGATCAGCCCCAGCATTTT. Its protein is CASSSHTDQPQHF.

In its sample, this clone was seen a few times. CDR3 loop: CASSPWTGGSYEQYF. CDR3 in DNA: TGTGCCAGTAGTCCGTGGACAGGGGGCTCCTACGAGCAGTACTTC. The genes are TRBV19 and TRBJ2-7, with 10 bases that match TRBD1. The CDR3 has 15 residues. After removal of 5 bases from V and 0 bases from J, the junction contained 4 bases not matched to a gene. Germline CDR1 and CDR2: LNHDA and SQIVND (reference sequence).

Remarks on this clone: Different DNA sequences within this sample yield the same CDR3. The CDR3 sequence is CASSLRTGGDTQYF. In DNA, the CDR3 is TGTGCCAGCAGCCTCAGGACGGGGGGGGATACGCAGTATTTT. The V call is TRBV7-2, the J call TRBJ2-3, with TRBD2 matching over 8 bases. The germline gives CDR1 SGHTA, CDR2 FQGNSA. The V segment lost 5 bases and the J segment 6 bases; nucleotides outside the gene matches: 7. The length of the CDR3 is 14 residues. Combining the CDR3 with reference TRBV7-2 and TRBJ2-3 gives the whole variable domain GAGVSQSPSNKVTEKGKDVELRCDPISGHTALYWYRQSLGQGLEFLIYFQGNSAPDKSGLPSDRFSAERTGGSVSTLTIQRTQQEDSAVYLCASSLRTGGDTQYFGPGTRLTVL.

Only one count was recorded for this clone. The CDR3, as DNA: TGTGCCAGCAGTTTGGGACAGTCTGGAAACACCATATATTTT. Its translation is CASSLGQSGNTIYF. The chain has TRBV2 and TRBJ1-3, with TRBD1 matching over 7 bases. With V trimmed by 5 bases and J by 1 base, 2 bases remained unmatched. CDR1 and CDR2 (germline): SNHLY, FYNNEI. This CDR3 contains 14 residues.

This clone appeared once. V usage is TRBV2 and J usage is TRBJ2-3, with D possibly matching TRBD1 (6 bases). CDR1 and CDR2 (germline): SNHLY, FYNNEI. This CDR3 has 14 residues. Trimming pared 8 bases from V and 2 bases from J, leaving 14 bases between. The CDR3 loop reads CASVRQADTDTQYF. The CDR3 DNA reads TGTGCCAGCGTCCGACAGGCTGACACAGATACGCAGTATTTT. The full variable domain, in which reference TRBV2 and TRBJ2-3 provide the parts outside the CDR3, is EPEVTQTPSHQVTQMGQEVILRCVPISNHLYFYWYRQILGQKVEFLVSFYNNEISEKSEIFDDQFSVERPDGSNFTLKIRSTKLEDSAMYFCASVRQADTDTQYFGPGTRLTVL.

The chain joins TRBV19 to TRBJ1-1; TRBD1 agrees at 8 bases. This CDR3 region has 15 residues. The V gene end was trimmed by 1 base and the J gene end by 1 base; junction bases not matched to a gene: 2. CDR1 LNHDA and CDR2 SQIVND come from the germline V gene (reference sequence). The CDR3 DNA reads TGTGCCAGTAGTATAGGACAGGGGCAGAACACTGAAGCTTTCTTT. Protein product: CASSIGQGQNTEAFF. Supplemented by reference TRBV19 and TRBJ1-1, the full variable domain reads DGGITQSPKYLFRKEGQNVTLSCEQNLNHDAMYWYRQDPGQGLRLIYYSQIVNDFQKGDIAEGYSVSREKKESFPLTVTSAQKNPTAFYLCASSIGQGQNTEAFFGQGTRLTVV.

The genes are TRBV6-2 or TRBV6-3 and TRBJ1-1; TRBD1 matches 9 bases. Trimming cost V 5 bases and J 3 bases; bases outside gene matches: 1. This CDR3 has 13 amino acids. The germline gives CDR1 MNHEY, CDR2 SVGEGT. The CDR3 sequence is CASSRDRDTEAFF. For the CDR3, the DNA is TGTGCCAGCAGTAGGGACAGGGACACTGAAGCTTTCTTT.

The chain employs TRBV5-1 and TRBJ2-7; 10 bases match TRBD1. J gave up 5 bases and V 4 bases, and 12 bases lay outside the gene matches. This CDR3 spans 16 amino acids. Germline V gene lookup returns CDR1 SGHRS and CDR2 YFSETQ. The CDR3 nucleotides read TGCGCCAGCAGCCCCACATCTAGGGACAGGGGCCACGAGCAGTACTTC. The encoded protein is CASSPTSRDRGHEQYF.

The chain uses TRBV5-6 and TRBJ2-1, with 10 nucleotides matching TRBD1. J lost 7 bases, V lost 4 bases, and 5 bases had no gene match. The CDR3 totals 14 residues. Germline lookup yields CDR1 SGHDT and CDR2 YYEEEE. This CDR3 is CASSPGTGANEQFF. CDR3 nucleotide sequence: TGTGCCAGCAGCCCCGGGACAGGGGCTAATGAGCAGTTCTTC.

The gene calls are TRBV7-8 and TRBJ1-5, with 9 bases identical to TRBD1. CDR3 length: 16 residues. The V segment lost 5 bases and the J segment 7 bases; nucleotides outside the gene matches: 12. Germline V gives CDR1 SGHVS, CDR2 FQNEAQ. Here the CDR3 reads CASSLRQGVKGQPQHF. The CDR3 bases are TGTGCCAGCAGCCTGCGACAGGGGGTAAAGGGGCAGCCCCAGCATTTT.

The rearrangement links TRBV15 to TRBJ1-2; D perhaps matches TRBD1 (6 bases). V was pared by 4 bases and J by 11 bases, with 20 bases between. Germline V gene sequence: CDR1 LNHNV, CDR2 YYDKDF (reference sequence). The CDR3 totals 14 residues. CDR3 loop: CATSNTIPGQGYTF. DNA of the CDR3: TGTGCCACCAGCAACACCATTCCAGGGCAGGGGTACACCTTC.

V is TRBV4-2 and J is TRBJ2-2, with D tentatively TRBD2 (5 bases). Germline values: CDR1 LGHNA, CDR2 YNFKEQ. The V gene lost 3 bases and the J gene lost 1 base, with 6 bases spanning the gap. This CDR3 contains 14 residues. The CDR3 loop is CASSHGENTGELFF. The CDR3 DNA sequence: TGTGCCAGCAGCCACGGGGAGAACACCGGGGAGCTGTTTTTT.

The chain joins TRBV2 to TRBJ1-1; D may be TRBD1 (5 bases). The CDR3 is 13 amino acids. Deletions cut 7 bases from V and 7 bases from J, with 16 bases between. Germline V CDR1 and CDR2: SNHLY, FYNNEI. The CDR3 reads CASTPLQENEAFF. CDR3 coding DNA: TGTGCCAGCACCCCGCTACAGGAGAATGAAGCTTTCTTT.

This clone appeared a single time. The chain carries TRBV2 and TRBJ2-3; TRBD2 agrees at 7 bases. The germline V gene has CDR1 SNHLY and CDR2 FYNNEI. The CDR3 runs 14 residues. Unmatched junction bases numbered 5, after V lost 4 bases and J lost 4 bases. In DNA, the CDR3 is TGTGCCAGCAGTGTGGGAGGGGCGGCAGATACGCAGTATTTT. This sequence encodes CASSVGGAADTQYF.

The gene calls are TRBV3-1 (or the pseudogene TRBV3-2) and TRBJ2-2; a weak D match, TRBD1 (5 bases). The germline V gene encodes CDR1 LGHDT and CDR2 YNNKEL (reference sequence). This CDR3 region has 11 residues. V dropped 6 bases and J dropped 6 bases, with 5 bases sitting between them. This CDR3 reads CASRQAGELFF. CDR3 bases: TGTGCCAGCAGACAGGCCGGGGAGCTGTTTTTT.

V gene TRBV29-1 combines with J gene TRBJ1-1; D uncertain. CDR3 length equals 9 residues. V lost 7 bases, J lost 8 bases, and 8 bases lay in between. CDR1 and CDR2 (germline): SQVTM, ANQGSEA. The DNA for the CDR3 is TGCAGCGCCCTTCCGGAAGCTTTCTTT. Residues: CSALPEAFF.

The chain employs TRBV3-1 (or the pseudogene TRBV3-2) and TRBJ1-2; D is perhaps TRBD1 (6 bases). The CDR3 runs to 16 residues. The ends were cut back, 2 bases at V and 0 bases at J, with 13 bases in the middle. CDR1 LGHDT and CDR2 YNNKEL come from the germline V gene (reference sequence). The CDR3 spells CASSQRGQQSNYGYTF. The CDR3 nucleotides read TGTGCCAGCAGCCAACGTGGACAGCAATCTAACTATGGCTACACCTTC.

CDR3 region: CASSLVFGGYEQYF. CDR3 nucleotide sequence: TGTGCCAGCAGCTTAGTGTTCGGGGGCTACGAGCAGTACTTC. The rearrangement uses TRBV7-2 and TRBJ2-7; a possible D gene is TRBD2 (6 bases). Germline CDR1 SGHTA, CDR2 FQGNSA. This CDR3 is 14 amino acids long. The ends were cut back, 1 base at V and 3 bases at J, with 10 bases in the middle.